This T cell receptor (beta chain) was obtained from a study of shared T cell receptors in the human thymus (dated by TCRdb to about 2021). For the study in its entirety: The study examined how self-reactive, shared T-cell receptor alpha chains are generated in the human thymus.

Worth noting for this clone: Its binding antigen is unknown. Nothing much larger sits one base from this clone, and base qualities are not available.

To prepare the library, the immunoSEQ multiplex PCR assay was applied. The table comes from immuneACCESS by way of TCRdb, which keeps in-frame sequences with V and J called. Part of the clones is missing from these tables; in studies checked, under half for an unresolved V gene and the rest for unknown reasons. The sample data list just under 550,000 clones, and roughly 74% of these were observed just once. Of the sample, approximately 0.013% falls within the top ten clones. Including cysteine and phenylalanine, the CDR3 has 13 amino acids. The only DNA kept is the CDR3, 39 bases in frame from the first base. As encoded in the germline V gene, CDR1 is SGHVS while CDR2 is FNYEAQ. V was cut back by 8 bases and J by 0 bases, leaving a gap of 10 bases between them. These data are also associated with another study on human thymus T cells. As that second paper reports: In Finland, the donors were immunologically healthy infants who were having open corrective cardiac surgery for congenital heart defects. The thymus tissue came from surgical resects taken out during corrective cardiac surgery. Biased V and J gene segment usage appeared to be present in both thymic and peripheral blood repertoires. Highly overlapping thymic TCR repertoires among unrelated individuals were reported in the related research. TCR alpha and beta repertoires from about eight infant thymus samples and a few related peripheral blood samples were characterized in the study. The cohort included over five male and a couple of female infants, with donor ages spanning 7 to 244 days. After being mechanically released from the tissue, thymocytes were kept at -70 degrees C in pellets of about 8.5-34 million cells. Genomic DNA was extracted from frozen cell pellets with a QIAsymphony instrument. The immunoSEQ multiplex PCR assay was used to amplify the TCRB and TCRAD loci from a standardized amount of quality-controlled genomic DNA. The amplicons covered the V(D)J region and were long enough to include the CDR3 and to identify the V and J genes. Amplicon sequencing was performed on an Illumina platform through the commercial immunoSEQ service. Corrections for primer bias and sequencing errors followed previously described methods, while TCRAD and TCRB definitions were based on the IMGT database. The repertoires were analysed using immunoSEQ Analyzer 3.0 and VDJTools for basic statistics, V/J segment usage, diversity estimates, rarefaction and pairwise overlap. Diversity was estimated with Chao1, ChaoE, Efron-Thisted, Shannon and inverse Simpson indices, and also on datasets down-sampled to the smallest sample. For repertoire overlap, CDR3 nucleotide sequence, V gene and J gene had to match strictly, and clustering was done by Jaccard-based multidimensional scaling. On average, thymus samples gave around 880,000 unique TCRB clonotypes, whereas blood samples gave approximately 84,000.

Source material: thymocytes. The rearrangement joined TRBV7-6 to TRBJ1-1; no D gene can be assigned with confidence. This sequence was found in a boy under two years old with a congenital heart defect. Donor details come from another sample of the same person, matched by shared clones. CDR3 region: CASRGGLNTEAFF. The nucleotide sequence is given as TGTGCCAGCCGGGGAGGACTGAACACTGAAGCTTTCTTT.